Listed here is a single T cell receptor beta chain. The data originate from a study of blood T cell repertoires in COVID-19. Turning to the study itself: The United States, Italy and Spain provided the acute and convalescent COVID-19 samples. The cDNA or gDNA used as material had been derived from T cells, B-cell-depleted T cells, or PBMCs.

As handled by the study authors: Estimation of nucleated cell counts was performed using reference gene primer amplification. Only in-frame clones appear in the TCRdb table, and some are missing; sequencing was by immunoSEQ multiplex PCR. V, J and clone size were drawn from that table, and D and trimming were deduced from the DNA. The table shows about 210,000 clones, with 92% occurring only once. The CDR3 is 19 amino acids. The V segment lost 4 bases and the J segment 8 bases; nucleotides outside the gene matches: 26. Per germline, CDR1 SGHKS and CDR2 YYEKEE (reference sequence). Sequences were obtained from peripheral blood. This sequence joins TRBV5-5 and TRBJ1-2; 7 nucleotides line up with TRBD1. The TCR was taken from a man younger than 45 with acute or convalescent COVID-19. The CDR3 DNA reads as TGTGCCAGCAGCCCCCAAGGTCCACAACTCAGACAGGGTGAAAGGGGCTACACCTTC. Its translation: CASSPQGPQLRQGERGYTF.